This is a list of T cell receptor beta chains from one sample in a study of blood T cell repertoires in COVID-19. The data were produced by immunoSEQ multiplex PCR, yet TCRdb's version contains in-frame clones alone and is incomplete. This repertoire shows 110,000 to 150,000 clones, around 83% found once; its top ten account for over 9%. Specimen: PBMCs or T cells enriched from blood (not recorded which). Receptor source: a man in his fifties who had recovered from COVID-19. Both conserved end residues are part of each CDR3. The D gene is left open where the match is weak. Size is omitted from some rows. Given values are once, few, many or a class for expanded clones.

>.|TRBJ1-2|.|TRBV9
CASTGAPHYGYTF
TGTGCCAGTACAGGAGCTCCGCACTATGGCTACACCTTC
>.|TRBJ1-5|.|TRBV6-2/TRBV6-3
CASSYPLSAQPQHF
TGTGCCAGCAGTTACCCCCTGTCCGCGCAGCCCCAGCATTTT
>.|TRBJ2-5|few|TRBV24-1
CATSDPLQETQYF
TGTGCCACCAGTGATCCCCTCCAAGAGACCCAGTACTTC
>.|TRBJ2-6|.|TRBV5-1
CASSLTGSVTGANVLTF
TGCGCCAGCAGCTTGACAGGATCGGTGACTGGGGCCAACGTCCTGACTTTC
>TRBD1|TRBJ1-4|few|TRBV7-8
CASSLASQGFGEKLFF
TGTGCCAGCAGCTTAGCCTCACAGGGGTTTGGTGAAAAACTGTTTTTT
>TRBD2|TRBJ2-5|.|TRBV5-1
CASSLTTSGGLGPQETQYF
TGCGCCAGCAGCTTAACGACTAGCGGGGGGCTCGGCCCCCAAGAGACCCAGTACTTC
>TRBD1|TRBJ1-3|few|TRBV30
CAWSMTGASGNTIYF
TGTGCCTGGAGCATGACAGGGGCCTCTGGAAACACCATATATTTT
>TRBD1|TRBJ2-6|.|TRBV6-5
CASSRDRVGANVLTF
TGTGCCAGCAGCCGAGACAGGGTCGGGGCCAACGTCCTGACTTTC
>.|TRBJ1-3|.|TRBV7-8
CASSGHRTPVSDTIYF
TGTGCCAGCAGCGGCCACAGGACCCCGGTGTCAGACACCATATATTTT
>TRBD1|TRBJ1-1|.|TRBV30
CAWSVPRSTGSWTEAFF
TGTGCCTGGAGTGTACCCCGTTCGACAGGGAGTTGGACTGAAGCTTTCTTT
>.|TRBJ2-7|.|TRBV15
CATSSRRGNEQYF
TGTGCCACCAGCTCAAGACGGGGAAACGAGCAGTACTTC
>TRBD1|TRBJ1-2|few|TRBV7-9
CASSAISGQGGGYTF
TGTGCCAGCAGTGCTATTAGCGGACAGGGTGGTGGCTACACCTTC
>.|TRBJ2-1|.|TRBV4-2
CASSQDSDNEQFF
TGTGCCAGCAGCCAAGATTCTGACAATGAGCAGTTCTTC
>TRBD1|TRBJ1-4|once|TRBV7-9
CASSPGTGAEKLFF
TGTGCCAGCAGCCCCGGGACAGGGGCTGAAAAACTGTTTTTT
>TRBD2|TRBJ2-1|once|TRBV5-1
CASRVSGGNINEQFF
TGCGCCAGCAGAGTAAGCGGGGGGAACATCAATGAGCAGTTCTTC
>.|TRBJ2-7|.|TRBV6-1
CASSEGPTYEQYF
TGTGCCAGCAGTGAAGGTCCCACCTACGAGCAGTACTTC
>.|TRBJ2-1|.|TRBV7-2
CASTTRTKPYNEQFF
TGTGCCAGCACCACTCGGACTAAACCCTACAATGAGCAGTTCTTC
>.|TRBJ1-5|.|TRBV3-1/TRBV3-2
CASSQTDSRPQHF
TGTGCCAGCAGCCAAACGGACTCTAGACCCCAGCATTTT
>.|TRBJ1-1|.|TRBV4-3
CASSQVGGLDGAFF
TGCGCCAGCAGCCAAGTTGGGGGCCTGGATGGAGCTTTCTTT
>.|TRBJ1-3|.|TRBV5-4
CASSLDFTQAGNTIYF
TGTGCCAGCAGCTTGGATTTTACTCAAGCTGGAAACACCATATATTTT
>.|TRBJ1-1|once|TRBV18
CASSPLSGTNTEAFF
TGTGCCAGCTCACCACTATCAGGGACTAACACTGAAGCTTTCTTT
>.|TRBJ1-6|.|TRBV28
CASSLGGTVGTPLHF
TGTGCCAGCAGTTTAGGCGGGACGGTCGGGACACCCCTCCACTTT
>TRBD1|TRBJ1-2|.|TRBV5-8
CASSKDGTGNYGYTF
TGTGCCAGCAGCAAGGATGGGACAGGGAACTATGGCTACACCTTC
>.|TRBJ1-2|.|TRBV6-2/TRBV6-3
CASSYSTGYGYTF
TGTGCCAGCAGTTATTCGACAGGATATGGCTACACCTTC
>TRBD1|TRBJ1-1|once|TRBV5-1
CASSKTGGVGEAFF
TGCGCCAGCAGCAAGACAGGGGGCGTTGGTGAAGCTTTCTTT
>.|TRBJ1-1|once|TRBV4-1
CASSQGQGTEAFF
TGCGCCAGCAGCCAAGGGCAGGGGACTGAAGCTTTCTTT
>.|TRBJ2-7|.|TRBV5-1
CASSRDIYYEQYF
TGCGCCAGCAGCCGGGACATCTACTACGAGCAGTACTTC
>.|TRBJ1-6|few|TRBV2
CASSEGGGHGSPLHF
TGTGCCAGCAGTGAGGGGGGTGGACACGGTTCACCCCTCCACTTT
>.|TRBJ2-1|.|TRBV5-1
CASSLDVIGGNEQFF
TGCGCCAGCAGCTTGGATGTTATCGGGGGCAATGAGCAGTTCTTC
>.|TRBJ1-5|.|TRBV28
CASSSYAPGGGQPQHF
TGTGCCAGCAGCTCCTACGCCCCGGGCGGAGGTCAGCCCCAGCATTTT
>TRBD1|TRBJ2-7|once|TRBV5-4
CASSLAGQVYEQYF
TGTGCCAGCAGCTTGGCGGGACAGGTTTACGAGCAGTACTTC
>.|TRBJ2-2|.|TRBV12-3/TRBV12-4
CATRILNTGELFF
TGTGCCACGCGGATCTTAAACACCGGGGAGCTGTTTTTT
>TRBD1|TRBJ2-2|.|TRBV3-1/TRBV3-2
CASSPRTGGLFF
TGTGCCAGCAGCCCGCGGACAGGGGGATTGTTTTTT
>TRBD1|TRBJ1-6|.|TRBV6-2/TRBV6-3
CASSYDRASPLHF
TGTGCCAGCAGTTACGACAGGGCATCACCCCTCCACTTT
>.|TRBJ1-2|.|TRBV11-2
CASSARGDYGYTF
TGTGCCAGCAGCGCCAGGGGTGACTATGGCTACACCTTC
>TRBD2|TRBJ2-1|.|TRBV9
CASSVGTSGGDYNEQFF
TGTGCCAGCAGCGTGGGGACTAGCGGGGGGGATTACAATGAGCAGTTCTTC
>TRBD2|TRBJ2-1|.|TRBV27
CASSFSGGAYEQFF
TGTGCCAGCAGTTTTAGCGGGGGGGCATATGAGCAGTTCTTC
>.|TRBJ2-5|.|TRBV28
CASSQRQETQYF
TGTGCCAGCAGTCAGCGCCAAGAGACCCAGTACTTC
>.|TRBJ1-4|.|TRBV9
CASSGTAATNEKLFF
TGTGCCAGCAGCGGGACAGCCGCAACTAATGAAAAACTGTTTTTT
>.|TRBJ2-7|.|TRBV6-2/TRBV6-3
CASSRSGEQYF
TGTGCCAGCAGCCGGAGCGGGGAGCAGTACTTC
>TRBD1|TRBJ1-6|.|TRBV9
CASSETGVGNSPLHF
TGTGCCAGCAGCGAAACAGGGGTCGGTAATTCACCCCTCCACTTT
>.|TRBJ1-5|.|TRBV7-8
CASSILSKQPQHF
TGTGCCAGCAGCATCCTGTCTAAGCAGCCCCAGCATTTT
>.|TRBJ2-3|.|TRBV20-1
CSARPGTTQYF
TGCAGTGCTAGACCGGGAACTACGCAGTATTTT
>.|TRBJ1-1|.|TRBV15
CATSRDGRDTEAFF
TGTGCCACCAGCAGAGATGGGAGAGACACTGAAGCTTTCTTT
>TRBD1|TRBJ2-7|.|TRBV29-1
CSVEDRQGSLREQYF
TGCAGCGTTGAAGACCGACAGGGTTCCTTGAGGGAGCAGTACTTC